This T cell receptor beta chain was identified in a study of vaccination effects on CD4 cells after COVID-19. Study details: Everyone in the study got two shots of either the BNT162b2 or mRNA-1273 vaccine.

Sequencing was performed with immunoSEQ multiplex PCR; in TCRdb, only in-frame clones are kept and a portion is missing. The sample contains 50,000 to 60,000 clones, over 65% of which appear only once. CD4+ T cell isolation took place after 10 days of culture. The germline V gene encodes CDR1 MNHEY and CDR2 SVGAGI. CDR3 length: 14 amino acids. V was clipped by 6 bases and J by 0 bases, with 9 bases between them. As to this clone: Its specificity is not known.

This clonotype was obtained from a human donor who received a COVID-19 vaccine. The J gene is TRBJ1-3, the V gene TRBV6-5; unclear D gene. The input for sequencing was CD4+ T cells from PBMCs cultured without peptide, taken before COVID-19 vaccination. The CDR3 reads CASSRGSSGNTIYF. In DNA, the CDR3 is TGTGCCAGCAGCAGAGGGAGCTCTGGAAACACCATATATTTT.